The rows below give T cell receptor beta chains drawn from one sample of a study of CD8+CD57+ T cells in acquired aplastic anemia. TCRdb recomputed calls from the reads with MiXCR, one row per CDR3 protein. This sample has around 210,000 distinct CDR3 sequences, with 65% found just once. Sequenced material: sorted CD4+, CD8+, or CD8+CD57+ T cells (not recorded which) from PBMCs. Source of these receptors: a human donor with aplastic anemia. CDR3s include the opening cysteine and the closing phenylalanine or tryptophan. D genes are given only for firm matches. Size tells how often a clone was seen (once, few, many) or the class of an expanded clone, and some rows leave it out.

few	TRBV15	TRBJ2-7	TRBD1	TGTGCCACCAGCACCCGGACAGGGGGCTTCGAGCAGTACTTC	CATSTRTGGFEQYF
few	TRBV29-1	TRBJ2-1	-	TGCAGCGTTGATGGGCGGAGATACAATGAGCAGTTCTTC	CSVDGRRYNEQFF
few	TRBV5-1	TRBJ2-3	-	TGCGCCAGCAGCTTGGGGACTACCCACACAGATACGCAGTATTTT	CASSLGTTHTDTQYF
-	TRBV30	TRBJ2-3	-	TGTGCCTGGAGTTCCGGGTCCTCTGTTACGCAGTATTTT	CAWSSGSSVTQYF
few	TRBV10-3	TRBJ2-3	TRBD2	TGTGCCATCAGTGAGCTTCGGGGGGGAGGAGTCGGTTTCCCAGATACGCAGTATTTT	CAISELRGGGVGFPDTQYF
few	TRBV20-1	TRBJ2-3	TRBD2	TGCAGTGCTATGAGACTAGCGGGGGGAACAGATACGCAGTATTTT	CSAMRLAGGTDTQYF
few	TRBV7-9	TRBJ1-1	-	TGTGCCAGCAGATCCACAGTGAACACTGAAGCTTTCTTT	CASRSTVNTEAFF
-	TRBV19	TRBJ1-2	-	TGTGCCAGCAGCTTGACAAGGGATACGACTAACTATGGCTACACCTTC	CASSLTRDTTNYGYTF
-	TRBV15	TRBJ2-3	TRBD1	TGTGCCACCAGCAGAGTAGGTGGGACAGGGACAGATACGCAGTATTTT	CATSRVGGTGTDTQYF
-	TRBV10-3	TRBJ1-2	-	TGTGCCATCTCGAGTGGAAGGGACTACACCTTC	CAISSGRDYTF
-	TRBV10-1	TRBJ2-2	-	TGCGCCAGCAGACAGGTGGGGGAGCTGTTTTTT	CASRQVGELFF
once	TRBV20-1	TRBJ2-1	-	TGCAGTGCTTTTCCAGTGGGCAGCTCCTACAATGAGCAGTTCTTC	CSAFPVGSSYNEQFF
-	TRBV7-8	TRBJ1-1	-	TGTGCCAGCAGCTTAGTTACAGGATCCACTGAAGCTTTCTTT	CASSLVTGSTEAFF
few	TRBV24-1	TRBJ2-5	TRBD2	TGTGCCACCAGTGATTTTGTACTAGCGGGAGGAGAGACCCAGTACTTC	CATSDFVLAGGETQYF
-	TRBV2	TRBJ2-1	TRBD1	TGTGCCAGCAGTGGGGGGACAGGGGGAAAGATCGGGCAATTCTTC	CASSGGTGGKIGQFF
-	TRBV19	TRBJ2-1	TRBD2	TGTGCCAGTACCTTCAGCGGGAGGGCCGCCAATGAGCAGTTCTTC	CASTFSGRAANEQFF
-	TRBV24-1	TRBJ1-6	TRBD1	TGTGCCACCAGTAATGGGGACAGGGTGGATTCACCCCTCCACTTT	CATSNGDRVDSPLHF
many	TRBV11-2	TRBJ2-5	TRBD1	TGTGCCAGCAGCCACGGGACAGGGGGTGGAGAGACCCAGTACTTC	CASSHGTGGGETQYF
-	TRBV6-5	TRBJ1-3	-	TGTGCCAGCAGTTTATCGGTCGGAAACACCATATATTTT	CASSLSVGNTIYF
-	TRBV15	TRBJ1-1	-	TGTGCCACCAGCAGAGATCGGACAGCAAACACTGAAGCTTTCTTT	CATSRDRTANTEAFF
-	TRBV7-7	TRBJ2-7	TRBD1	TGTGCCAGCAGCCGACAGGGCCCCTCCTCCTACGAGCAGTACTTC	CASSRQGPSSYEQYF
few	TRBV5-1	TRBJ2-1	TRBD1	TGCGCCAGCAGCTTCGGACAGGGGGTTGGCAATGAGCAGTTCTTC	CASSFGQGVGNEQFF
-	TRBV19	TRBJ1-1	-	TGTGCCAGTAGTAACAGGGAGCGGCGCACTGAAGCTTTCTTT	CASSNRERRTEAFF
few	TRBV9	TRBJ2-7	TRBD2	TGTGCCAGCAGCGTGGGAGCGGGAGTGGTCGAGCAGTACTTC	CASSVGAGVVEQYF
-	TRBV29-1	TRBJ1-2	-	TGCAGCGTTGGACCTAACTATGGCTACACCTTC	CSVGPNYGYTF
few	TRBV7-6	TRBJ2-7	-	TGTGCCAGCAGCCAAATGGGAGTCGCCTACGAGCAGTACTTC	CASSQMGVAYEQYF
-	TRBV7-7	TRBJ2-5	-	TGTGCTAGCAGCCACGACGGGGCTCAAGAGACCCAGTACTTC	CASSHDGAQETQYF
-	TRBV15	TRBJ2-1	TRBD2	TGTGCCACCAGCAGCCTCACTAGCGGGCTCTACAATGAGCAGTTCTTC	CATSSLTSGLYNEQFF
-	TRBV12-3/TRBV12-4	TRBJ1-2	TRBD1	TGTGCCAGCAGTGGGACAGACTACTATGGCTACACCTTC	CASSGTDYYGYTF
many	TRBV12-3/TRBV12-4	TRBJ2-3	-	TGTGCCAGCAGTTTTGCGGGGAGCACAGATACGCAGTATTTT	CASSFAGSTDTQYF
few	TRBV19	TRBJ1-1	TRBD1	TGTGCCAGTAGTATAGAAAGGGACAGGGCGAACACTGAAGCTTTCTTT	CASSIERDRANTEAFF
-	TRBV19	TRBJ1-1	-	TGTGCCAGTAGTATCAGGGGTACTGAAGCTTTCTTT	CASSIRGTEAFF
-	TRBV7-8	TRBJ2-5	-	TGTGCCAGCAGCTTCGGCCAGGGCTTCGAGACCCAGTACTTC	CASSFGQGFETQYF
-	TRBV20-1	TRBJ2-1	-	TGCAGTGCTAGAACCTTAAGTATCGACAATGAGCAGTTCTTC	CSARTLSIDNEQFF
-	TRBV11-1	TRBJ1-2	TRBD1	TGTGCCAGCAGCAACAACAGGGGCGCCAACTATGGCTACACCTTC	CASSNNRGANYGYTF
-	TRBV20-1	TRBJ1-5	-	TGCAGTGCTAGACTTGAGCTAAGCAATCAGCCCCAGCATTTT	CSARLELSNQPQHF
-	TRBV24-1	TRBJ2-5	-	TGTGCCACCAGTGAAGGGTCAGCCCGAGAGACCCAGTACTTC	CATSEGSARETQYF
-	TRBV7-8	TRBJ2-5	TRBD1	TGTGCCAGCAGCGTTTGGACAGGGGGCGGCGAGACCCAGTACTTC	CASSVWTGGGETQYF
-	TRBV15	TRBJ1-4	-	TGTGCCACCAGCAGAGTTGGGGGCTATGAAAAACTGTTTTTT	CATSRVGGYEKLFF
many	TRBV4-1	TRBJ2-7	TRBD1	TGCGCCAGCAGCCCCGGACAGGGGGCGTATTACGAGCAGTACTTC	CASSPGQGAYYEQYF
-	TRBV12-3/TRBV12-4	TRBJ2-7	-	TGTGCCAGCAGTAACGGACATCACGAGCAGTACTTC	CASSNGHHEQYF
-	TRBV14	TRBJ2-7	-	TGTGCCAGCAGCCAAATAGGACCGGGATACACCCACGAGCAGTACTTC	CASSQIGPGYTHEQYF
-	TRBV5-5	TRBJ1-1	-	TGTGCCAGCAGCTTTATGACGGGTGAAGCTTTCTTT	CASSFMTGEAFF
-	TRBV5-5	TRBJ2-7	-	TGTGCCAGCAGCTTCTTGTACGAGCAGTACTTC	CASSFLYEQYF
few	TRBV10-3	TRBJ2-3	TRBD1	TGTGCCAGCAGCTTCGACAGGGTGGCAGATACGCAGTATTTT	CASSFDRVADTQYF
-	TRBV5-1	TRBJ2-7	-	TGCGCCAGCAGCTTGGATGGCATCCCGCTCGAGCAGTACTTC	CASSLDGIPLEQYF
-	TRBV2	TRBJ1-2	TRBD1	TGTGCCAGCAGTGAAGCGCGGGACAGGTATGGCTACACCTTC	CASSEARDRYGYTF
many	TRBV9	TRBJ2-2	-	TGTGCCAGCAGCGTCTGGGACGACGCCGGGGAGCTGTTTTTT	CASSVWDDAGELFF